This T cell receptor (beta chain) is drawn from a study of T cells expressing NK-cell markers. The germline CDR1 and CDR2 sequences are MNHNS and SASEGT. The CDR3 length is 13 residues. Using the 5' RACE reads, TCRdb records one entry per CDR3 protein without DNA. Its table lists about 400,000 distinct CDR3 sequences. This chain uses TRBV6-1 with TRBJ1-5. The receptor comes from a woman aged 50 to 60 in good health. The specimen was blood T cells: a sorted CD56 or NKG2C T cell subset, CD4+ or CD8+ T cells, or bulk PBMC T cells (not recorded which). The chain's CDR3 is CASSAADNQPQHF.